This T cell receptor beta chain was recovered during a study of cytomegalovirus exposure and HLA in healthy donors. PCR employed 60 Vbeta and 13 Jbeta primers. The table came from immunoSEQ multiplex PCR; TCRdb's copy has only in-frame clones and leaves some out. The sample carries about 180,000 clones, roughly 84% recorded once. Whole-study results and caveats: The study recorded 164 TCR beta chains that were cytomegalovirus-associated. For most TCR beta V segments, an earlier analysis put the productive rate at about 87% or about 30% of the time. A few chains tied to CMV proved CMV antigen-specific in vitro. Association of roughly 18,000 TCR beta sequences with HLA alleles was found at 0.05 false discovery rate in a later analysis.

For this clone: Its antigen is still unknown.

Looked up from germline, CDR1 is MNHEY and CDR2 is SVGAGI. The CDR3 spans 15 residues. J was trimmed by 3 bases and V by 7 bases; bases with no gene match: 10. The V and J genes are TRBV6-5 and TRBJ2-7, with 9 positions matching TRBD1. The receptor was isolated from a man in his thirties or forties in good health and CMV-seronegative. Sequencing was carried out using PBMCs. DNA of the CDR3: TGTGCCAGCAAAAGACCGGGACAGGGTTACTACGAGCAGTACTTC. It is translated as CASKRPGQGYYEQYF.